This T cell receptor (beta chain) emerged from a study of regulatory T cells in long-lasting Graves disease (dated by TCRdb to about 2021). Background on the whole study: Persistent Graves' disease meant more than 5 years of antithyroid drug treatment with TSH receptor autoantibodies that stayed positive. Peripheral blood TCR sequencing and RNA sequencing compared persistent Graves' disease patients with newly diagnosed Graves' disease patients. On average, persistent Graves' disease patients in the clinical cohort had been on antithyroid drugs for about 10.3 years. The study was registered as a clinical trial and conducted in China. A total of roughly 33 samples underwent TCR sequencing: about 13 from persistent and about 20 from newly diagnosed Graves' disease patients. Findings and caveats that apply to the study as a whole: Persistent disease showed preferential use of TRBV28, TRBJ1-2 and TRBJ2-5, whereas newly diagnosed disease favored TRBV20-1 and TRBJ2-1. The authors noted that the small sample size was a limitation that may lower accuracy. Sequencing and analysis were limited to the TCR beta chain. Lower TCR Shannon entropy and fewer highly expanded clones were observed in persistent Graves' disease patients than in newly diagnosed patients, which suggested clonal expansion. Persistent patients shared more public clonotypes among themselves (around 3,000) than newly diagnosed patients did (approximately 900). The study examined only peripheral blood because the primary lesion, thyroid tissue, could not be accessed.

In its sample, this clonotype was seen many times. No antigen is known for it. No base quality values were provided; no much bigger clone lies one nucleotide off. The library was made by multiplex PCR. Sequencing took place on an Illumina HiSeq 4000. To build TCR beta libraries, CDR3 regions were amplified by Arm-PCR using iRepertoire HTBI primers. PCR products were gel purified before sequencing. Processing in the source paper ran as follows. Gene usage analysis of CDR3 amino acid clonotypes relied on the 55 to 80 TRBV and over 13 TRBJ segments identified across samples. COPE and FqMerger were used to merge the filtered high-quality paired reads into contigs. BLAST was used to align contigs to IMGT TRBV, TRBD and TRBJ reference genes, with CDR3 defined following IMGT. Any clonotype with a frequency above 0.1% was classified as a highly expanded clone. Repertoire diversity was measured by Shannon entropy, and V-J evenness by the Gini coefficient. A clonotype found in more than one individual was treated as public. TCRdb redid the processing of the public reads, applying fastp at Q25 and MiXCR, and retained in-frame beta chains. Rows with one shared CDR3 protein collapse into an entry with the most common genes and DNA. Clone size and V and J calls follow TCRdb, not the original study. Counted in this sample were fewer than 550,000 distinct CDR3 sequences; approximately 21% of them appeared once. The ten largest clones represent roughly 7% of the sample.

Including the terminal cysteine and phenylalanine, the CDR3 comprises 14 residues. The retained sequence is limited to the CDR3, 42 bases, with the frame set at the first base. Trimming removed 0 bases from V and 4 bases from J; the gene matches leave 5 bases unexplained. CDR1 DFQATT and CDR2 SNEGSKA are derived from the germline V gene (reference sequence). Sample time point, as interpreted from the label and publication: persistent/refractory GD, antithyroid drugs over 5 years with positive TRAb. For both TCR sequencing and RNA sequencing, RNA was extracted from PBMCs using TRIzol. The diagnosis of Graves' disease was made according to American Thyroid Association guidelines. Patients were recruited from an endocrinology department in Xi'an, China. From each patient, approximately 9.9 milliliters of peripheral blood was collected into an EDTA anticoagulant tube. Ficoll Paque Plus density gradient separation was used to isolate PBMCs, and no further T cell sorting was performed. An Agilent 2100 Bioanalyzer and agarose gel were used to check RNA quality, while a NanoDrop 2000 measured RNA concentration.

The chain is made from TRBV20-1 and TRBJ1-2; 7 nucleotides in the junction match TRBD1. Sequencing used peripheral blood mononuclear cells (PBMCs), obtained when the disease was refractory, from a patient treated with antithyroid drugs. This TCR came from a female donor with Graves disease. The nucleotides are TGCAGTGCTAGAGACCCAGGGGGAGGCTATGGCTACACCTTC. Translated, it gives CSARDPGGGYGYTF.